The 18 T cell receptor beta chains in this list originate from one sample, sequenced in a study of blood T cell repertoires in COVID-19. The assay was immunoSEQ multiplex PCR, and TCRdb's table has in-frame clones only and misses some. The table records fewer than 350,000 clones, about 90% of them present only once. Input material: PBMCs or T cells enriched from blood (not recorded which). The receptors derive from a woman aged 18-29 years with acute COVID-19.

On this clone itself: The same CDR3 also results from other DNA sequences found in this sample. The chain employs TRBV12-3 or TRBV12-4 and TRBJ1-1; no clear D gene. This CDR3 comprises 13 residues. Trimming took 3 bases from V and 4 from J, leaving 9 bases between them. CDR3 sequence reads: CASSFRGSTEAFF. In nucleotides, the CDR3 is TGTGCCAGCAGTTTTCGAGGGAGCACTGAAGCTTTCTTT.

The chain uses TRBV7-9 and TRBJ1-4, with D maybe TRBD1 (6 bases). Between the trimmed V and J ends, which lost 1 base and 11 bases, there was a span of 20 bases. The CDR3 runs 16 residues. Germline values: CDR1 SEHNR, CDR2 FQNEAQ (reference sequence). CDR3 protein: CASSLETNTGRGKLFF. The CDR3 DNA reads as TGTGCCAGCAGCTTAGAGACGAATACGGGGAGGGGGAAACTGTTTTTT. Full variable domain (remainder filled in from reference TRBV7-9 and TRBJ1-4): DTGVSQNPRHKITKRGQNVTFRCDPISEHNRLYWYRQTLGQGPEFLTYFQNEAQLEKSRLLSDRFSAERPKGSFSTLEIQRTEQGDSAMYLCASSLETNTGRGKLFFGSGTQLSVL.

The J gene is TRBJ1-6, the V gene TRBV27, with D possibly matching TRBD1 (5 bases). V was cut by 4 bases and J by 12 bases, with 10 bases left in between. The CDR3 has 12 amino acids. The germline V gene has CDR1 MNHEY and CDR2 SMNVEV (reference sequence). CDR3 DNA: TGTGCCAGCAGTTCGGGGGGTGGACCCCTCCACTTT. It encodes CASSSGGGPLHF.

This clone was counted once. The chain combines TRBV7-9 with TRBJ1-6, with 9 bases fitting TRBD1. The germline CDR1 and CDR2 sequences are SEHNR and FQNEAQ (reference sequence). The CDR3 runs to 16 residues. The trim removed 5 bases at V and 12 bases at J, leaving 14 bases unmatched. The CDR3 sequence is CASSAQGARVGEPLHF. The DNA for the CDR3 is TGTGCCAGCAGCGCACAGGGGGCCAGGGTAGGAGAACCCCTCCACTTT.

The gene calls are TRBV7-2 and TRBJ2-1; TRBD2 agrees at 12 bases. The trim removed 4 bases at V and 9 bases at J, leaving 7 bases unmatched. The CDR3 length is 15 residues. The V gene's germline CDR1 is SGHTA and CDR2 FQGNSA. The CDR3 spells CASSSGLAGKGEQFF. CDR3 DNA: TGTGCCAGCAGCTCCGGACTAGCGGGAAAGGGTGAGCAGTTCTTC.

The chain combines TRBV3-1 (or the pseudogene TRBV3-2) with TRBJ2-7, with 9 bases fitting TRBD2. CDR1 LGHDT and CDR2 YNNKEL come from the germline V gene (reference sequence). This CDR3 has 16 residues. With V trimmed by 1 base and J by 6 bases, 10 bases remained unmatched. The CDR3 reads CASSQVLRGRAFEQYF. For the CDR3, the DNA is TGTGCCAGCAGCCAAGTCCTCCGCGGGAGGGCCTTCGAGCAGTACTTC.

The V gene is TRBV19, the J gene TRBJ1-1; TRBD1 agrees at 9 bases. Germline CDR1 LNHDA, CDR2 SQIVND (reference sequence). V trimming: 5 bases; J trimming: 0 bases; junction bases outside the gene matches: 4. This CDR3 is 15 amino acids long. The CDR3 DNA reads TGTGCCAGTAGTGCGGACAGGGGATTGAACACTGAAGCTTTCTTT. Its translation is CASSADRGLNTEAFF.

V gene TRBV7-6 combines with J gene TRBJ2-7; 10 bases align to TRBD2. The germline CDR1 and CDR2 sequences are SGHVS and FNYEAQ. The CDR3 runs 18 residues. Trimming removed 3 bases from V and 4 bases from J; junction bases left unmatched: 15. CDR3: CASSFPSQLLAGSYEQYF. The CDR3 DNA follows: TGTGCCAGCAGCTTCCCTTCCCAGTTACTAGCGGGATCGTACGAGCAGTACTTC.

V usage is TRBV28 and J usage is TRBJ1-2; 9 bases map to TRBD1. V lost 5 bases to trimming and J lost 4 bases; unmatched junction nucleotides: 8. Germline V gene sequence: CDR1 MDHEN, CDR2 SYDVKM. The CDR3 loop spans 15 amino acids. This CDR3 is CASSALDRGGYGYTF. Here the CDR3 DNA reads TGTGCCAGCAGTGCCTTGGACAGGGGAGGCTATGGCTACACCTTC.

V and J are TRBV29-1 and TRBJ1-3; TRBD1 agrees at 9 bases. J gave up 2 bases and V 3 bases, and 8 bases lay outside the gene matches. The germline V gene encodes CDR1 SQVTM and CDR2 ANQGSEA. CDR3 length equals 16 residues. The CDR3 is CSVDTGGGGAGNTIYF. CDR3 bases: TGCAGCGTTGATACAGGGGGCGGCGGAGCTGGAAACACCATATATTTT. Drawing the rest from reference TRBV29-1 and TRBJ1-3, the complete variable domain is SAVISQKPSRDICQRGTSLTIQCQVDSQVTMMFWYRQQPGQSLTLIATANQGSEATYESGFVIDKFPISRPNLTFSTLTVSNMSPEDSSIYLCSVDTGGGGAGNTIYFGEGSWLTVV.

This clone has just one count. V is TRBV14 and J is TRBJ1-2; unclear D gene. The CDR3 consists of 17 residues. Between the trimmed V and J ends, which lost 2 bases and 4 bases, there was a span of 20 bases. Per the germline V gene, CDR1 is SGHDN and CDR2 is FVKESK. The CDR3 is CASSQRDGLPSAYGYTF. CDR3 DNA sequence: TGTGCCAGCAGCCAAAGGGATGGACTTCCCAGTGCCTATGGCTACACCTTC.

V and J are TRBV19 and TRBJ2-3; D gene uncertain. Germline V CDR1 and CDR2: LNHDA, SQIVND (reference sequence). Trimming cost V 3 bases and J 0 bases, with 13 bases left between them. The CDR3 covers 16 residues. This CDR3 is CASSISPYYSTDTQYF. The CDR3, as DNA: TGTGCCAGTAGTATTTCCCCCTACTATAGCACAGATACGCAGTATTTT.

The chain has TRBV30 and TRBJ2-1; TRBD2 matches at 8 bases. CDR1 is GTSNPN and CDR2 is SVGIG in the germline V gene (reference sequence). With 2 bases clipped from V and 0 bases from J, the junction kept 0 bases outside the gene matches. The CDR3 loop spans 14 amino acids. The CDR3 spells CAWSSGGSYNEQFF. In nucleotides, the CDR3 is TGTGCCTGGAGTAGCGGGGGCTCCTACAATGAGCAGTTCTTC.

The V gene is TRBV13, the J gene TRBJ2-7; tentative D call: TRBD1 (6 bases). Trimming took 0 bases from V and 6 from J, leaving 12 bases between them. The CDR3 is 14 residues long. Germline V gene sequence: CDR1 PRHDT, CDR2 FYEKMQ (reference sequence). The CDR3 here is CASSLGTGGGEQYF. The CDR3 coding sequence is TGTGCCAGCAGCTTAGGTACTGGGGGCGGCGAGCAGTACTTC.

About this clone: One end of the junction is discordant with germline, which a read error may explain. The rearrangement links TRBV6-5 to TRBJ2-1; tentatively, D is TRBD2 (6 bases). Germline V lookup: CDR1 MNHEY, CDR2 SVGAGI. There are 14 residues in the CDR3. The CDR3 reads CAISRGSSYNEQFF. CDR3 coding DNA: TGTGCCATCAGTCGGGGGAGCTCCTACAATGAGCAGTTCTTC.

V usage is TRBV6-5 and J usage is TRBJ2-2, with TRBD2 matching over 7 bases. The V and J ends lost 6 bases and 7 bases, in that order; junction bases with no gene match: 11. This CDR3 comprises 15 residues. Germline V CDR1 and CDR2: MNHEY, SVGAGI. CDR3 nucleotides: TGTGCCAGCAGGTTTTATGAGAGCGGGGTCGGGGAGCTGTTTTTT. Translated, it gives CASRFYESGVGELFF.

This chain joins TRBV19 and TRBJ1-5, with D perhaps TRBD1 (6 bases). Germline V lookup: CDR1 LNHDA, CDR2 SQIVND (reference sequence). This CDR3 is built from 14 residues. Trimming cost V 6 bases and J 0 bases, with 9 bases left between them. The CDR3 coding sequence is TGTGCCAGTAGGACAGGTGATAGCAATCAGCCCCAGCATTTT. Its translation is CASRTGDSNQPQHF.

This rearrangement joins TRBV2 to TRBJ2-5; TRBD2 is a possible D gene (5 bases). V shed 10 bases and J shed 2 bases, with 8 bases lying between them. Per germline, CDR1 SNHLY and CDR2 FYNNEI. The CDR3 consists of 11 residues. CDR3 nucleotides: TGTGCCACCGGGATTCAAGAGACCCAGTACTTC. As protein: CATGIQETQYF. The whole variable domain, remainder taken from reference TRBV2 and TRBJ2-5, is EPEVTQTPSHQVTQMGQEVILRCVPISNHLYFYWYRQILGQKVEFLVSFYNNEISEKSEIFDDQFSVERPDGSNFTLKIRSTKLEDSAMYFCATGIQETQYFGPGTRLLVL.